A single TCR beta chain is shown here with its context. The clone's antigen remains unknown. Per-base quality was not reported, and no clone a single base away is much larger than it. TCRbeta CDR3 regions were amplified from genomic DNA by means of the immunoSEQ Assay, a bias-controlled multiplex PCR. The authors processed their data as follows. Within the assay, amplification of reference gene primers was used to estimate how many nucleated cells each sample contained. Sequence reads were collapsed and filtered to measure the absolute abundance of every unique TCRbeta CDR3 rearrangement. Productive Simpson clonality was computed per sample as the square root of Simpson's diversity index over productive rearrangements. This is the immuneACCESS table as TCRdb keeps it, with only in-frame sequences that have V and J called. A part of the clones is gone; compared with another copy, unresolved V genes explain less than half, and the rest is unexplained. Clonal size and the V and J genes are those of that table, whereas D and trimming came from the DNA. This sample lists approximately 55,000 clones; 87% were detected once. The ten largest clones take up under 8.5% of the sample.

The data were taken from a study of blood T cell repertoires in COVID-19 (dated by TCRdb to 2018 to 2021). Turning to the overall study: Samples covering the acute and convalescent phases of COVID-19 were provided by collaborators in the United States, Italy and Spain. HLA class I and class II types, where available, came from metadata supplied by the sample provider rather than from assay-based typing. Sample metadata almost always included a de-identified subject ID, COVID-19 status, age in years and sex. The prospective study material was composed of cDNA or gDNA derived from T cells, B-cell-depleted T cells, or PBMCs. The repertoires were made available in a free public database intended to serve as a resource for research on the immune response to SARS-CoV-2. The samples were drawn from two sources: the first 160 participants of the ongoing ImmuneRACE study, and 1,000 to 1,500 subjects contributed by 6 global collaborators. The dataset comprised deeply sampled blood TCRbeta repertoires from subjects exposed to, actively infected with, or recovered from COVID-19.

Here is what the overall study found, with its caveats: How much clinical and demographic metadata was included differed by source and by participant, and the metadata was provided uncurated.

The germline V end is reduced by 3 bases and the J end by 4 bases; junction bases left unmatched: 4. The CDR3 holds 14 amino acids from the cysteine to the phenylalanine. Just the 42-base CDR3 DNA is kept, in frame starting at base 1. Per the germline V gene (reference sequence), SGHNT is the CDR1 and YYREEE is the CDR2. Each collaborating institution followed its own protocols to collect whole blood in K2EDTA tubes. For TCRbeta analysis, collaborator samples were shipped as frozen whole blood, as isolated PBMCs, or as DNA extracted from either sample type. Sample: peripheral blood. This chain is built from TRBV5-4 and TRBJ2-3, and TRBD2 aligns with 8 junction nucleotides. The clonotype was recovered from a man aged 50-60 years with active COVID-19. The CDR3 protein sequence reads: CASSSGTRSDTQYF. DNA sequence: TGTGCCAGCAGCTCCGGGACTAGGTCAGATACGCAGTATTTT.